These 27 T cell receptor beta chains came from one sample sequenced in a study of tumor-infiltrating lymphocytes in localized non-small cell lung cancer. Data came from immunoSEQ multiplex PCR; TCRdb stores just in-frame clones and leaves some out. Of about 29,000 clones in the sample, approximately 85% were seen once. Sample: lung tumor tissue. Every receptor here comes from a human donor with non-small cell lung cancer.

CDR3 region: CASSYGTRRYNEQFF. The CDR3 DNA is TGTGCCAGCAGTTACGGGACGAGGAGGTACAATGAGCAGTTCTTC. The V call is TRBV6-5, the J call TRBJ2-1, with D perhaps being TRBD1 or TRBD2 (5 bases each). The V gene's germline CDR1 is MNHEY and CDR2 SVGAGI. The CDR3 is 15 residues long. Trimming cost V 2 bases and J 4 bases, with 12 bases left between them.

This clone was detected only a few times. The chain has TRBV6-5 and TRBJ1-4; 8 bases match TRBD1. V shed 0 bases, J shed 8 bases, and the junction held 2 bases outside the gene matches. In germline, CDR1 is MNHEY, CDR2 SVGAGI. The CDR3 sequence is 14 residues long. This chain's CDR3 is CASSYSRGREKLFF. The CDR3 DNA sequence: TGTGCCAGCAGTTACTCCAGGGGGCGCGAAAAACTGTTTTTT.

The genes are TRBV29-1 and TRBJ1-1; D is unclear. The CDR3 is 12 amino acids. The germline V gene has CDR1 SQVTM and CDR2 ANQGSEA. With 1 base removed from V and 6 bases from J, the gap between germline ends came to 9 bases. DNA for the CDR3: TGCAGCGTTGAAGTGTATAGCGCTGAAGCTTTCTTT. This translates into CSVEVYSAEAFF. The full variable domain, its missing parts supplied by reference TRBV29-1 and TRBJ1-1, is SAVISQKPSRDICQRGTSLTIQCQVDSQVTMMFWYRQQPGQSLTLIATANQGSEATYESGFVIDKFPISRPNLTFSTLTVSNMSPEDSSIYLCSVEVYSAEAFFGQGTRLTVV.

The J gene is TRBJ2-3, the V gene TRBV7-6, with 9 bases that match TRBD1. Looked up from germline, CDR1 is SGHVS and CDR2 is FNYEAQ. The CDR3 sequence is 15 residues long. Germline trimming cut 4 bases from V and 5 bases from J; bases unmatched to any gene: 7. CDR3 amino acids: CASSSPGDRVDTQYF. CDR3 in DNA: TGTGCCAGCAGCTCCCCGGGGGACAGGGTAGATACGCAGTATTTT.

The V gene is TRBV4-2, the J gene TRBJ1-4; maybe TRBD1 (5 bases). The CDR3 is 16 residues long. The germline gives CDR1 LGHNA, CDR2 YNFKEQ. Trimming pared 0 bases from V and 1 base from J, leaving 9 bases between. CDR3 protein: CASSQDGGITNEKLFF. In nucleotides, the CDR3 is TGTGCCAGCAGCCAAGATGGGGGGATAACTAATGAAAAACTGTTTTTT.

About this clone: The junction shows a germline mismatch at one end, possibly a read error. This chain links TRBV7-7 with TRBJ1-2; 9 positions match TRBD1. Germline CDR1 and CDR2: SSHAT and FNYEAQ (reference sequence). The CDR3 extends over 18 amino acids. The chain's CDR3 is CASSNTENRGPGLGGYTF. The CDR3, as DNA: TGTGCTAGCAGCAACACCGAAAACAGGGGGCCGGGTCTCGGTGGCTACACCTTC.

The rearrangement links TRBV29-1 to TRBJ1-2; perhaps TRBD1 as D (5 bases). V was cut by 4 bases and J by 5 bases, with 11 bases left in between. This CDR3 comprises 12 residues. CDR1 SQVTM and CDR2 ANQGSEA come from the germline V gene. The CDR3 DNA sequence: TGCAGCGTTGCGGACGGGGCTTATGGCTACACCTTC. Protein sequence: CSVADGAYGYTF.

V gene TRBV15 combines with J gene TRBJ2-3; D unresolved. The CDR3 extends over 15 amino acids. CDR1 is LNHNV and CDR2 is YYDKDF in the germline V gene (reference sequence). V was pared by 0 bases and J by 3 bases, with 10 bases between. The CDR3 loop is CATSRDGVPTDTQYF. The CDR3 nucleotides are TGTGCCACCAGCAGAGATGGGGTCCCGACAGATACGCAGTATTTT.

The J gene is TRBJ2-2, the V gene TRBV18; D gene unclear. The CDR3 spans 16 residues. Germline values: CDR1 KGHSH, CDR2 LQKENI. Trimming removed 5 bases at V and 1 base at J, with 14 bases between. DNA of the CDR3: TGTGCCAGCTCAAACGGTGGGCTGCTGAACACCGGGGAGCTGTTTTTT. Translating gives CASSNGGLLNTGELFF.

V is TRBV5-6 and J is TRBJ1-2, with D possibly being TRBD1 (6 bases). The germline V gene has CDR1 SGHDT and CDR2 YYEEEE. The V and J ends lost 0 bases and 6 bases respectively, with 12 bases between them. The CDR3 covers 14 residues. In DNA form, the CDR3 reads TGTGCCAGCAGCTTGGGGGGGGCAGAGGATGGCTACACCTTC. Translating it yields CASSLGGAEDGYTF.

This sequence joins TRBV6-5 and TRBJ2-5, with D perhaps matching TRBD1 or TRBD2 (5 bases each). Per germline, CDR1 MNHEY and CDR2 SVGAGI. The V end was cut by 2 bases, the J end by 10 bases, with 17 bases between. This CDR3 spans 14 amino acids. In nucleotides, the CDR3 is TGTGCCAGCAGTTACGACAGCGGATTTAAAGACCAGTACTTC. Translating it yields CASSYDSGFKDQYF.

The chain joins TRBV29-1 to TRBJ1-1; possibly TRBD1 for D (6 bases). CDR3 length: 13 amino acids. V lost 4 bases and J 1 base, leaving 10 bases between the germline ends. Germline V gene sequence: CDR1 SQVTM, CDR2 ANQGSEA. CDR3 sequence: CSVVPTGNTEAFF. CDR3 DNA sequence: TGCAGCGTTGTACCGACAGGGAACACTGAAGCTTTCTTT.

CDR3 DNA sequence: TGTGCCAGTAGTATATCGGACTTCACAGATACGCAGTATTTT. Its translation is CASSISDFTDTQYF. This chain uses TRBV19 with TRBJ2-3; tentatively, D is TRBD2 (5 bases). The germline V gene encodes CDR1 LNHDA and CDR2 SQIVND (reference sequence). V lost 2 bases and J lost 2, with 8 bases in between. The CDR3 is 14 amino acids.

This clone was recorded only once. This chain joins TRBV4-2 and TRBJ2-2; 12 bases agree with TRBD1. The CDR3 covers 16 residues. V dropped 4 bases and J dropped 6; count of bases not matched to a gene: 6. Germline CDR1 reads LGHNA; CDR2 reads YNFKEQ. The CDR3 sequence is CASSPKGTGGPGELFF. The DNA of the CDR3 is TGTGCCAGCAGCCCCAAGGGGACAGGGGGCCCCGGGGAGCTGTTTTTT.

This chain connects TRBV19 to TRBJ2-5, with 7 bases fitting TRBD1. The V segment lost 7 bases and the J segment 1 base; nucleotides outside the gene matches: 3. The CDR3 is made up of 13 amino acids. Per germline, CDR1 LNHDA and CDR2 SQIVND (reference sequence). The CDR3 DNA reads TGTGCCAGTAAGGGACAGATCCAAGAGACCCAGTACTTC. It translates to CASKGQIQETQYF.

The V and J genes are TRBV5-1 and TRBJ1-1; D gene ambiguous. V was pared by 6 bases and J by 4 bases, with 10 bases between. Germline V gene data show CDR1 as SGHRS and CDR2 as YFSETQ. The CDR3 covers 12 residues. The CDR3 sequence: CASTEGGTEAFF. CDR3 sequence (DNA): TGCGCCAGCACCGAGGGAGGCACTGAAGCTTTCTTT.

Worth noting for this clone: The junction departs from germline at one end; a sequencing error may be responsible. V and J are TRBV7-7 and TRBJ1-4; the D gene is possibly TRBD1 (5 bases). The CDR3 is made up of 15 amino acids. Germline V gene lookup returns CDR1 SSHAT and CDR2 FNYEAQ (reference sequence). CDR3 DNA sequence: TGTGCTAGCAGCTTAGGCAGGGCGGTCAATGAAAAACTGTTTTTT. Protein sequence: CASSLGRAVNEKLFF.

A word on this clone: The junction differs from germline at one of its ends, possibly a read error. V gene TRBV7-9 combines with J gene TRBJ2-1; TRBD2 agrees at 10 bases. This CDR3 comprises 12 residues. Germline assignment: CDR1 SEHNR and CDR2 FQNEAQ (reference sequence). The CDR3 DNA is TGTGCCAGCAGCTTTAGCGGGGGGCCGCCGCTCTTC. Amino acid sequence: CASSFSGGPPLF.

CDR3 sequence reads: CASRLRVNTEAFF. The CDR3 DNA is TGTGCCAGCCGATTGAGGGTAAACACTGAAGCTTTCTTT. This sequence joins TRBV19 and TRBJ1-1; D gene unclear. Germline V gives CDR1 LNHDA, CDR2 SQIVND (reference sequence). The length of the CDR3 is 13 residues. Trimming removed 9 bases from V and 2 bases from J, with 13 bases in between.

The rearrangement joins TRBV6-4 to TRBJ2-1, with 8 bases that match TRBD2. CDR1 and CDR2 (germline): MRHNA, SNTAGT. V trimming: 2 bases; J trimming: 10 bases; junction bases outside the gene matches: 4. The CDR3 runs to 13 residues. The CDR3 sequence is CASSDDGGDEQFF. CDR3 in DNA: TGTGCCAGCAGTGACGACGGGGGGGACGAGCAGTTCTTC.

This clone is medium-sized in the sample. This rearrangement joins TRBV14 to TRBJ1-2; 8 bases are shared with TRBD1. The V gene end was trimmed by 4 bases and the J gene end by 7 bases; junction bases not matched to a gene: 8. Germline V gives CDR1 SGHDN, CDR2 FVKESK. CDR3 length equals 14 residues. The CDR3 is CASSRIGQGGGYTF. For the CDR3, the DNA is TGTGCCAGCAGCCGGATCGGACAGGGAGGTGGCTACACCTTC.

There are a few counts of this clone. The same CDR3 is also encoded by other DNA sequences in this sample. The chain carries TRBV6-5 and TRBJ1-1; D may be TRBD1 (5 bases). The CDR3 has 14 amino acids. Germline CDR1 MNHEY, CDR2 SVGAGI. V shed 2 bases and J shed 5 bases, with 12 bases lying between them. The CDR3 bases are TGTGCCAGCAGTTACGAGGGGTGGAATACTGAAGCTTTCTTT. Protein product: CASSYEGWNTEAFF.

The J gene is TRBJ2-5, the V gene TRBV29-1; weak D call: TRBD2 (6 bases). The germline V gene encodes CDR1 SQVTM and CDR2 ANQGSEA. The CDR3 totals 13 residues. Trimming took off 7 bases at V and 1 base at J, with 13 bases between the two ends. CDR3 region: CSARAGSQETQYF. As DNA, the CDR3 is TGCAGCGCCAGGGCGGGGTCCCAAGAGACCCAGTACTTC.

The CDR3 loop is CASSDRGRYQPQHF. In DNA form, the CDR3 reads TGTGCCAGCAGCGACAGGGGCCGCTATCAGCCCCAGCATTTT. V and J are TRBV5-8 and TRBJ1-5, with 8 bases identical to TRBD1. J gave up 5 bases and V 4 bases, and 5 bases lay outside the gene matches. Germline assignment: CDR1 SGHTS and CDR2 YDEGEE. The CDR3 extends over 14 amino acids.

This sequence joins TRBV4-2 and TRBJ2-2, with unresolved D. Germline assignment: CDR1 LGHNA and CDR2 YNFKEQ. CDR3 size: 16 residues. With 0 bases removed from V and 2 bases from J, the gap between germline ends came to 10 bases. CDR3 sequence: CASSQERPGNTGELFF. CDR3 coding DNA: TGTGCCAGCAGCCAAGAAAGGCCCGGAAACACCGGGGAGCTGTTTTTT.

The V call is TRBV6-5, the J call TRBJ2-7; 9 positions agree with TRBD1. The CDR3 is 16 amino acids. Trimming cost V 0 bases and J 0 bases; bases outside gene matches: 3. Per germline, CDR1 MNHEY and CDR2 SVGAGI. The CDR3 reads CASSYSRTGDSYEQYF. In DNA, the CDR3 is TGTGCCAGCAGTTACTCGCGGACAGGGGACTCCTACGAGCAGTACTTC.

This chain connects TRBV6-4 to TRBJ2-1; D is undetermined. V lost 2 bases to trimming and J lost 5 bases, with 7 bases between them. The CDR3 is 13 amino acids. Germline V CDR1 and CDR2: MRHNA, SNTAGT. In nucleotides, the CDR3 is TGTGCCAGCAGTGACGTAGAGCACAATGAGCAGTTCTTC. Protein: CASSDVEHNEQFF.